These 20 T cell receptor beta chains originate from one sample sequenced in a study of cytomegalovirus exposure and HLA in healthy donors. Repertoires were generated with immunoSEQ multiplex PCR, while TCRdb's copy carries only in-frame clones and drops some. The table includes tens of thousands of clones, over 85% detected once. The sample was PBMCs. These receptors came from a woman between 18 and 29 years old in good health and CMV-seropositive.

The chain joins TRBV19 to TRBJ1-1, with D unclear. The CDR3 totals 12 residues. Germline CDR1 reads LNHDA; CDR2 reads SQIVND (reference sequence). V was trimmed by 4 bases and J by 1 base, leaving 4 bases between them. This CDR3 reads CASSNRNTEAFF. The CDR3 DNA reads TGTGCCAGTAGTAACAGGAACACTGAAGCTTTCTTT. Looking up the rest from reference TRBV19 and TRBJ1-1 gives the full variable domain: DGGITQSPKYLFRKEGQNVTLSCEQNLNHDAMYWYRQDPGQGLRLIYYSQIVNDFQKGDIAEGYSVSREKKESFPLTVTSAQKNPTAFYLCASSNRNTEAFFGQGTRLTVV.

The V gene is TRBV6-6, the J gene TRBJ1-1; D might be TRBD1 (6 bases). This CDR3 is 16 amino acids long. Looked up from germline, CDR1 is MNHNY and CDR2 is SVGAGI (reference sequence). V was clipped by 4 bases and J by 7 bases, with 22 bases between them. The CDR3: CASSSSTGISFREAFF. The DNA for the CDR3 is TGTGCCAGCAGTTCCTCTACAGGGATCTCTTTTCGTGAAGCTTTCTTT.

The V and J genes are TRBV19 and TRBJ2-5; 9 bases match TRBD2. V lost 6 bases, J lost 2 bases, and 7 bases stayed unmatched. Germline V gene data show CDR1 as LNHDA and CDR2 as SQIVND (reference sequence). This CDR3 region has 15 residues. In nucleotides, the CDR3 is TGTGCCAGTAGCTCACTAGCGGGTGCACAAGAGACCCAGTACTTC. This gives the protein CASSSLAGAQETQYF.

V is TRBV9 and J is TRBJ2-2; perhaps TRBD2 as D (5 bases). CDR1 and CDR2 from the germline V gene are SGDLS and YYNGEE. Trimming pared 0 bases from V and 0 bases from J, leaving 12 bases between. The CDR3 contains 17 residues. The CDR3 here is CASSVAKAVSNTGELFF. CDR3 coding DNA: TGTGCCAGCAGCGTAGCCAAAGCGGTGTCGAACACCGGGGAGCTGTTTTTT.

This chain uses TRBV5-1 with TRBJ2-7, with TRBD1 as a possible D gene (6 bases). Per germline, CDR1 SGHRS and CDR2 YFSETQ. CDR3 length: 15 amino acids. V lost 3 bases and J 6 bases, leaving 19 bases between the germline ends. DNA for the CDR3: TGCGCCAGCAGCTCCGCCCTTCAGGGGTCAGTCGAGCAGTACTTC. This sequence encodes CASSSALQGSVEQYF. Drawing the rest from reference TRBV5-1 and TRBJ2-7, the complete variable domain is KAGVTQTPRYLIKTRGQQVTLSCSPISGHRSVSWYQQTPGQGLQFLFEYFSETQRNKGNFPGRFSGRQFSNSRSEMNVSTLELGDSALYLCASSSALQGSVEQYFGPGTRLTVT.

V gene TRBV18 combines with J gene TRBJ1-4; no reliable D call. From germline, CDR1 is KGHSH and CDR2 LQKENI. Trimming took off 3 bases at V and 0 bases at J, with 8 bases between the two ends. The CDR3 loop spans 15 amino acids. CDR3 region: CASSPVGATNEKLFF. CDR3 DNA: TGTGCCAGCTCACCCGTCGGGGCAACTAATGAAAAACTGTTTTTT.

Written as DNA, the CDR3 is TGTGCCAGCAGGCCGCGACTAGCGGAAATTCAAGAGACCCAGTACTTC. The encoded protein is CASRPRLAEIQETQYF. The chain has TRBV7-2 and TRBJ2-5; 9 bases map to TRBD2. The CDR3 has 16 amino acids. Unmatched junction bases numbered 10, after V lost 6 bases and J lost 2 bases. Germline loops: CDR1 SGHTA, CDR2 FQGNSA.

This chain links TRBV27 with TRBJ2-7; 9 nucleotides line up with TRBD2. CDR3 length: 15 residues. V shed 2 bases and J 2 bases; nucleotides not matched to a gene: 4. The germline V gene encodes CDR1 MNHEY and CDR2 SMNVEV (reference sequence). The CDR3 sequence is CASSLSGGGAYEQYF. The CDR3 DNA reads as TGTGCCAGCAGTTTAAGTGGCGGGGGGGCCTACGAGCAGTACTTC.

The chain is built from TRBV30 and TRBJ2-2, with D perhaps TRBD1 (6 bases). The CDR3 runs to 14 residues. V lost 0 bases and J lost 4, with 9 bases in between. Germline loops: CDR1 GTSNPN, CDR2 SVGIG (reference sequence). In nucleotides, the CDR3 is TGTGCCTGGAGTGTCTTAGGGGGCACCGGGGAGCTGTTTTTT. Amino acid sequence: CAWSVLGGTGELFF.

V usage is TRBV19 and J usage is TRBJ1-5; 8 bases match TRBD1. V lost 4 bases to trimming and J lost 2 bases; unmatched junction nucleotides: 1. There are 14 residues in the CDR3. Germline CDR1 reads LNHDA; CDR2 reads SQIVND (reference sequence). CDR3 DNA sequence: TGTGCCAGTAGTACGACAGGGGGCAATCAGCCCCAGCATTTT. It translates to CASSTTGGNQPQHF.

This chain joins TRBV30 and TRBJ2-1; D perhaps matches TRBD2 (7 bases). Per germline, CDR1 GTSNPN and CDR2 SVGIG (reference sequence). V dropped 2 bases and J dropped 7 bases, with 12 bases sitting between them. The CDR3 is 13 amino acids. This CDR3 reads CAWSLRGRNEQFF. The CDR3 nucleotides read TGTGCCTGGAGTCTGCGGGGGCGTAATGAGCAGTTCTTC.

The chain joins TRBV11-3 to TRBJ2-2; D is perhaps TRBD1 (5 bases). Germline lookup yields CDR1 SGHNT and CDR2 YENEEA. This CDR3 has 15 amino acids. Trimming took off 0 bases at V and 8 bases at J, with 13 bases between the two ends. This CDR3 reads CASSLESGRAGELFF. Written as DNA, the CDR3 is TGTGCCAGCAGCTTAGAATCAGGGCGTGCAGGGGAGCTGTTTTTT.

This clone has just a few counts. The chain is built from TRBV28 and TRBJ1-1, with D maybe TRBD1 (5 bases). Germline CDR1 and CDR2: MDHEN and SYDVKM. V lost 3 bases and J 2 bases, leaving 13 bases between the germline ends. CDR3 length: 15 residues. CDR3 nucleotide sequence: TGTGCCAGCAGTTTGGGGGGAGCTACTAACACTGAAGCTTTCTTT. Amino acids: CASSLGGATNTEAFF.

The chain joins TRBV6-1 to TRBJ1-2; 10 bases are shared with TRBD1. The length of the CDR3 is 14 residues. The V gene's germline CDR1 is MNHNS and CDR2 SASEGT. V dropped 3 bases and J dropped 8; count of bases not matched to a gene: 6. CDR3: CASSEKTGGEGYTF. The CDR3 nucleotides read TGTGCCAGCAGTGAGAAGACAGGGGGCGAGGGCTACACCTTC.

The chain combines TRBV6-6 with TRBJ2-5, with 11 bases lining up with TRBD1. The trim removed 2 bases at V and 5 bases at J, leaving 4 bases unmatched. This CDR3 region has 15 residues. The germline gives CDR1 MNHNY, CDR2 SVGAGI (reference sequence). The CDR3 loop reads CASSYGQGAGETQYF. The CDR3 DNA is TGTGCCAGCAGTTACGGACAGGGGGCCGGGGAGACCCAGTACTTC.

The chain couples TRBV7-8 to TRBJ1-1; 9 bases align to TRBD1. Germline lookup yields CDR1 SGHVS and CDR2 FQNEAQ. After removal of 4 bases from V and 10 bases from J, the junction contained 1 base not matched to a gene. The CDR3 is 11 residues long. The CDR3, as DNA: TGTGCCAGCAGCTCGACAGGGGGAGCTTTCTTT. Translated, it gives CASSSTGGAFF.

In its sample, this clone was seen a few times. The chain couples TRBV5-1 to TRBJ2-1; 7 bases align to TRBD2. Germline loops: CDR1 SGHRS, CDR2 YFSETQ. This CDR3 spans 16 amino acids. With 2 bases clipped from V and 0 bases from J, the junction kept 5 bases outside the gene matches. The CDR3 sequence is CASSLAGTASYNEQFF. CDR3 bases: TGCGCCAGCAGCTTAGCGGGGACCGCCTCCTACAATGAGCAGTTCTTC.

The chain carries TRBV7-8 and TRBJ2-1; 7 bases are shared with TRBD1. The V gene end was trimmed by 5 bases and the J gene end by 0 bases; junction bases not matched to a gene: 4. The CDR3 runs 15 residues. CDR1 SGHVS and CDR2 FQNEAQ come from the germline V gene. The DNA for the CDR3 is TGTGCCAGCAGCCAGGACAGGAGCTCCTACAATGAGCAGTTCTTC. The encoded protein is CASSQDRSSYNEQFF.

This chain uses TRBV18 with TRBJ2-7, with 7 bases fitting TRBD1. With V trimmed by 8 bases and J by 3 bases, 10 bases remained unmatched. CDR1 KGHSH and CDR2 LQKENI come from the germline V gene. The CDR3 consists of 14 residues. CDR3 region: CASGLYRGRYEQYF. The CDR3 DNA reads TGTGCCAGCGGACTGTACAGGGGTCGCTACGAGCAGTACTTC.

The chain recombines TRBV2 with TRBJ2-2, with D possibly matching TRBD2 (6 bases). Germline CDR1 and CDR2: SNHLY and FYNNEI. Trimming pared 6 bases from V and 6 bases from J, leaving 14 bases between. The CDR3 has 14 amino acids. The CDR3 DNA is TGTGCCAGCAGAGCGGACGGGGAGGCCGGGGAGCTGTTTTTT. This encodes CASRADGEAGELFF.